The present TCR beta chain was sequenced within a study of blood T cell repertoires in COVID-19. Background on the study: Sample material is recorded as cDNA or gDNA derived from T cells, B-cell-depleted T cells, or PBMCs.

V shed 7 bases and J shed 4 bases, with 17 bases lying between them. Germline V lookup: CDR1 MNHEY, CDR2 SVGAGI. This CDR3 comprises 15 residues. Profiling relied on immunoSEQ multiplex PCR, and the TCRdb table lists in-frame clones only, not all of them. Among about 15,000 clones, roughly 90% were seen once, and the ten largest hold 3.1%. This TCR was sampled from a human donor in a cohort sampled during active COVID-19. The sequenced material came from peripheral blood. The chain combines TRBV6-5 with TRBJ1-3; D is unclear. CDR3 loop: CASTVREVGGNTIYF. CDR3 bases: TGTGCCAGCACCGTCCGGGAGGTCGGAGGAAACACCATATATTTT.